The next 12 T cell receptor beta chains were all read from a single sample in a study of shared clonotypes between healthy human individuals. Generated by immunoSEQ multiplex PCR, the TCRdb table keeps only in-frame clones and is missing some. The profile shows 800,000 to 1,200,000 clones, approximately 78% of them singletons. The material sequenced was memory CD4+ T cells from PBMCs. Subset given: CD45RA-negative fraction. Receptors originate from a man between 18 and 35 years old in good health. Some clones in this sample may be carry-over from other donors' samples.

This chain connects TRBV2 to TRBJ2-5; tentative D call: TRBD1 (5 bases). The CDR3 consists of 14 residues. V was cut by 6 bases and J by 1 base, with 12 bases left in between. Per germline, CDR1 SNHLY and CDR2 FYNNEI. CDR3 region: CASSGRTFQETQYF. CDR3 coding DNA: TGTGCCAGCAGCGGCAGGACATTCCAAGAGACCCAGTACTTC.

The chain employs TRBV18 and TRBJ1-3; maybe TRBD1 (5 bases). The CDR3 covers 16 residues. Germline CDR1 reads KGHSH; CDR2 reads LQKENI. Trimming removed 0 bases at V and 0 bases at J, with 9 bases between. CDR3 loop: CASSPPGRSSGNTIYF. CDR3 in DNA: TGTGCCAGCTCACCACCGGGACGATCCTCTGGAAACACCATATATTTT.

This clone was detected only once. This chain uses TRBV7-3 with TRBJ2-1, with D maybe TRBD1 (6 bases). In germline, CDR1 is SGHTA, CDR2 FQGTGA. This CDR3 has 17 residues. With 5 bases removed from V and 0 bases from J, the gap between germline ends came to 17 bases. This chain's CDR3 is CASSKNRDPLSYNEQFF. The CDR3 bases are TGTGCCAGCAGCAAGAACAGGGACCCCCTCTCCTACAATGAGCAGTTCTTC.

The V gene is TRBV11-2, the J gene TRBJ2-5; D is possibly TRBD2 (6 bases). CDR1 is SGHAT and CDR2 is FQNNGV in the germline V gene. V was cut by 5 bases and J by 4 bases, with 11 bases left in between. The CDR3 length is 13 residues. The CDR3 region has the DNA TGTGCCAGCAGCCCCGGCGGGGCAGAGACCCAGTACTTC. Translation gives CASSPGGAETQYF.

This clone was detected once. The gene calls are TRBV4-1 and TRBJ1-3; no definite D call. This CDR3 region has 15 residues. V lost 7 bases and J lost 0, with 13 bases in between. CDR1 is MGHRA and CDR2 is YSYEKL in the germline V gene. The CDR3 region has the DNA TGCGCCAGCAATTTGGGCTATCGCTCTGGAAACACCATATATTTT. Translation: CASNLGYRSGNTIYF.

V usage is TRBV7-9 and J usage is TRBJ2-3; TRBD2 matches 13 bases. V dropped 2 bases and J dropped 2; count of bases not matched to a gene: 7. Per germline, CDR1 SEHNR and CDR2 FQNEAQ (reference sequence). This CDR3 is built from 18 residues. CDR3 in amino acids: CASSLLVGLAGDTDTQYF. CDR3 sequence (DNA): TGTGCCAGCAGCTTACTAGTCGGACTAGCGGGAGACACAGATACGCAGTATTTT. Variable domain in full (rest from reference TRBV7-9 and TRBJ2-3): DTGVSQNPRHKITKRGQNVTFRCDPISEHNRLYWYRQTLGQGPEFLTYFQNEAQLEKSRLLSDRFSAERPKGSFSTLEIQRTEQGDSAMYLCASSLLVGLAGDTDTQYFGPGTRLTVL.

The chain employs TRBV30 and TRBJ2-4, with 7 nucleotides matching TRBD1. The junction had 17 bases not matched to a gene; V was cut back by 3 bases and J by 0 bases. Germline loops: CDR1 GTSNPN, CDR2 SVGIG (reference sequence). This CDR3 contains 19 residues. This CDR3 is CAWRDRPSLTPLAKNIQYF. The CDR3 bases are TGTGCCTGGAGGGACAGGCCCTCGCTTACTCCTTTAGCCAAAAACATTCAGTACTTC.

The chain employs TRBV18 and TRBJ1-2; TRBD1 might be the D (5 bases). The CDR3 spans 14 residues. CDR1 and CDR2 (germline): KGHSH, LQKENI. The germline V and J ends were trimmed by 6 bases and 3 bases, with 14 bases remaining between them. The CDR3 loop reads CASSLQFRDYGYTF. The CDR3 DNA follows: TGTGCCAGCTCGCTTCAATTCAGGGACTATGGCTACACCTTC.

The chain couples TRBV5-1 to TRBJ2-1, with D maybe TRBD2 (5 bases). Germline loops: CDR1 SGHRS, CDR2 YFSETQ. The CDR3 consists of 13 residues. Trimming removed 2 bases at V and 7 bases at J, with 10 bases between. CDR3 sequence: CASSLASPNEQFF. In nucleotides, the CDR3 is TGCGCCAGCAGCTTAGCTAGCCCTAATGAGCAGTTCTTC.

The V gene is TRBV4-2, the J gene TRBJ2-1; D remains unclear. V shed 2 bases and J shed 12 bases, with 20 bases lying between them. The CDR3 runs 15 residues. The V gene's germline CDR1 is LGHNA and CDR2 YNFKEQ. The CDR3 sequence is CASSQQLEARWRQFF. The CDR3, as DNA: TGTGCCAGCAGCCAACAACTCGAAGCTAGGTGGAGGCAGTTCTTC.

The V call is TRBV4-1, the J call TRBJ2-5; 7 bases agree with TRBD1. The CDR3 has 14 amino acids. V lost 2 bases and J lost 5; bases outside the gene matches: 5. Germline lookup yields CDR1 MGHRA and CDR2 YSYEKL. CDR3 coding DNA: TGCGCCAGCAGCCAACGGACAGGCGGCGAGACCCAGTACTTC. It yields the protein CASSQRTGGETQYF.

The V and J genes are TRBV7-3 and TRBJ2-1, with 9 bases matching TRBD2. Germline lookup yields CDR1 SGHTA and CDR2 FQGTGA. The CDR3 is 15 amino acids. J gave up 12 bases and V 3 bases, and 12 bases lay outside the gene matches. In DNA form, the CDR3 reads TGTGCCAGCAGCTTGGGTTCCGGGACTAGCCGTCGGCAGTTCTTC. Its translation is CASSLGSGTSRRQFF.